A single sample is the source of the 22 T cell receptor beta chains below, sequenced in a study of T cells after posttransplantation cyclophosphamide. TCRdb's copy holds only in-frame clones and misses some; the assay was immunoSEQ multiplex PCR. Of about 15,000 clones listed, roughly 72% are singletons. Material for sequencing was memory CD4+ T cells sorted from PBMCs. Source of these receptors: a man between 45 and 60 years old.

This chain uses TRBV20-1 with TRBJ1-2; possibly TRBD1 for D (6 bases). The CDR3 runs to 11 residues. Germline CDR1 and CDR2: DFQATT and SNEGSKA (reference sequence). The ends were cut back, 1 base at V and 7 bases at J, with 7 bases in the middle. CDR3 loop: CSARGDTGYTF. DNA of the CDR3: TGCAGTGCTAGAGGGGACACTGGCTACACCTTC.

V gene TRBV29-1 combines with J gene TRBJ2-3; 10 nucleotides agree with TRBD1. The CDR3 has 13 residues. V lost 7 bases and J lost 2; bases outside the gene matches: 3. CDR1 and CDR2 (germline): SQVTM, ANQGSEA. CDR3 DNA sequence: TGCAGCGCGGGACAGGGGAACACAGATACGCAGTATTTT. It yields the protein CSAGQGNTDTQYF.

The V gene is TRBV19, the J gene TRBJ2-7, with a weak D call TRBD2 (6 bases). Germline CDR1 LNHDA, CDR2 SQIVND (reference sequence). V gave up 3 bases and J gave up 1 base, with 10 bases separating them. There are 14 residues in the CDR3. The CDR3 nucleotides are TGTGCCAGTAGTATCCGGGCGGGGTCCTACGAGCAGTACTTC. It specifies CASSIRAGSYEQYF. The whole variable domain, remainder taken from reference TRBV19 and TRBJ2-7, is DGGITQSPKYLFRKEGQNVTLSCEQNLNHDAMYWYRQDPGQGLRLIYYSQIVNDFQKGDIAEGYSVSREKKESFPLTVTSAQKNPTAFYLCASSIRAGSYEQYFGPGTRLTVT.

The chain couples TRBV27 to TRBJ2-5; 12 nucleotides match TRBD2. The V segment lost 5 bases and the J segment 11 bases; nucleotides outside the gene matches: 21. Germline values: CDR1 MNHEY, CDR2 SMNVEV (reference sequence). The length of the CDR3 is 18 residues. CDR3 sequence: CASSKTSGRTSDLGEQYF. In nucleotides, the CDR3 is TGTGCCAGCAGTAAAACTAGCGGGAGGACATCTGACCTCGGGGAGCAGTACTTC.

The chain is built from TRBV7-2 and TRBJ2-1; D is perhaps TRBD1 (6 bases). Trimming pared 7 bases from V and 9 bases from J, leaving 22 bases between. The germline CDR1 and CDR2 sequences are SGHTA and FQGNSA. The CDR3 has 15 residues. CDR3 in DNA: TGTGCCAGCATCTTGGGACCCCGGAGAGGGGGTGAGCAGTTCTTC. Its protein is CASILGPRRGGEQFF.

The chain combines TRBV5-8 with TRBJ1-3; a possible D gene is TRBD1 (6 bases). Germline CDR1 SGHTS, CDR2 YDEGEE. The V and J ends lost 4 bases and 5 bases respectively, with 13 bases between them. The CDR3 runs 14 residues. The CDR3 is CASSLRGPRNTIYF. The CDR3, as DNA: TGTGCCAGCAGCCTGCGGGGGCCTAGAAACACCATATATTTT. Full variable domain (missing parts from reference TRBV5-8 and TRBJ1-3): EAGVTQSPTHLIKTRGQQATLRCSPISGHTSVYWYQQALGLGLQFLLWYDEGEERNRGNFPPRFSGRQFPNYSSELNVNALELEDSALYLCASSLRGPRNTIYFGEGSWLTVV.

The chain links TRBV7-9 to TRBJ1-2; 8 bases map to TRBD1. Per the germline V gene, CDR1 is SEHNR and CDR2 is FQNEAQ (reference sequence). V lost 5 bases, J lost 2 bases, and 7 bases stayed unmatched. The CDR3 extends over 15 amino acids. The CDR3 sequence is CASSKWTGTNYGYTF. CDR3 DNA sequence: TGTGCCAGCAGCAAATGGACAGGGACCAACTATGGCTACACCTTC.

This chain joins TRBV2 and TRBJ1-1, with a tentative D call TRBD1 (6 bases). Germline V gene data show CDR1 as SNHLY and CDR2 as FYNNEI. The V end was cut by 7 bases, the J end by 7 bases, with 22 bases between. The CDR3 consists of 15 residues. The CDR3 here is CASTVFLGGNGEAFF. CDR3 nucleotide sequence: TGTGCCAGCACGGTTTTCTTAGGGGGAAACGGTGAAGCTTTCTTT.

CDR3 in amino acids: CASRLLGCGQGVYEQYF. CDR3 nucleotide sequence: TGTGCAAGTCGCTTATTAGGTTGTGGCCAGGGGGTCTACGAGCAGTACTTC. The genes are TRBV12-2 and TRBJ2-7; the DNA was not compared with TRBD1, the D call given in the table. TRBV12-2 represents a pseudogene. This CDR3 is built from 17 residues.

The CDR3 DNA reads as TGCGCCAGCAGTGAGTCCCGGGACAGGGGCCAGCCCCAGCATTTT. Translated, it gives CASSESRDRGQPQHF. This sequence joins TRBV10-2 and TRBJ1-5; TRBD1 agrees at 10 bases. The CDR3 is made up of 15 amino acids. Germline assignment: CDR1 WSHSY and CDR2 SAAADI. V lost 0 bases and J lost 7; bases outside the gene matches: 3.

V and J are TRBV11-2 and TRBJ1-2, with 8 bases fitting TRBD1. J gave up 11 bases and V 3 bases, and 2 bases lay outside the gene matches. Germline CDR1 SGHAT, CDR2 FQNNGV. The CDR3 has 11 amino acids. The CDR3 nucleotides read TGTGCCAGCAGCTTTAGACAGGGGTACACCTTC. Encoded protein: CASSFRQGYTF.

The chain uses TRBV10-3 and TRBJ1-5; D gene unclear. The CDR3 spans 14 residues. Germline V gene data show CDR1 as ENHRY and CDR2 as SYGVKD. Deletions cut 5 bases from V and 0 bases from J, with 8 bases between. CDR3 DNA: TGTGCCATCAGTTCGGTTAATAGCAATCAGCCCCAGCATTTT. This translates into CAISSVNSNQPQHF.

The chain employs TRBV18 and TRBJ1-2, with D unresolved. The germline CDR1 and CDR2 sequences are KGHSH and LQKENI. Trimming pared 6 bases from V and 1 base from J, leaving 15 bases between. CDR3 length equals 15 residues. The CDR3 protein is CASSLDGALNYGYTF. Written as DNA, the CDR3 is TGTGCCAGCTCCCTCGACGGAGCCCTTAACTATGGCTACACCTTC.

By sample fraction, this clone is medium-sized (0.01 to 0.1%). The gene calls are TRBV5-4 and TRBJ1-2; D is perhaps TRBD1 (5 bases). Between the trimmed V and J ends, which lost 6 bases and 7 bases, there was a span of 16 bases. Germline CDR1 reads SGHNT; CDR2 reads YYREEE (reference sequence). The length of the CDR3 is 13 residues. The CDR3 loop reads CASNSAGRGGYTF. The CDR3 DNA reads TGTGCCAGCAACTCTGCGGGGCGCGGTGGCTACACCTTC.

This clone has a single count. The V call is TRBV9, the J call TRBJ1-2; 10 nucleotides line up with TRBD1. The germline V gene encodes CDR1 SGDLS and CDR2 YYNGEE. This CDR3 spans 17 amino acids. V was pared by 2 bases and J by 5 bases, with 12 bases of the junction left unmatched. The CDR3 sequence is CASSVGTGAQADYGYTF. The CDR3 DNA sequence: TGTGCCAGCAGCGTTGGGACAGGGGCGCAGGCGGATTATGGCTACACCTTC.

V and J are TRBV21-1 and TRBJ1-5; no check of the table's D call, TRBD1, against the DNA was made. TRBV21-1 is a recognized pseudogene. The CDR3 runs 16 residues. This CDR3 reads CASSTLPTGWSEPQHF. Here the CDR3 DNA reads TGTGCCAGCAGCACCCTCCCGACAGGTTGGTCCGAGCCCCAGCATTTT.

In its sample, this clone was seen once. This chain uses TRBV18 with TRBJ2-3; 8 nucleotides match TRBD2. The germline V gene has CDR1 KGHSH and CDR2 LQKENI. CDR3 length equals 15 residues. Trimming removed 6 bases from V and 5 bases from J; junction bases left unmatched: 10. DNA for the CDR3: TGTGCCAGCTCGCAGTCACTAGCGGATATAGATACGCAGTATTTT. Translation: CASSQSLADIDTQYF.

The V call is TRBV2, the J call TRBJ1-1; weak D call: TRBD1 (6 bases). Germline lookup yields CDR1 SNHLY and CDR2 FYNNEI. V was clipped by 5 bases and J by 3 bases, with 13 bases between them. This CDR3 is built from 14 residues. Here the CDR3 DNA reads TGTGCCAGCAGTATTGAGACAGGTTACACTGAAGCTTTCTTT. Translated: CASSIETGYTEAFF.

This clone was counted between two and nine times. The V call is TRBV30, the J call TRBJ1-2; no firm D call. V gave up 4 bases and J gave up 8 bases, with 17 bases separating them. CDR3 size: 13 residues. The germline V gene has CDR1 GTSNPN and CDR2 SVGIG (reference sequence). The CDR3 DNA reads TGTGCCTGGAACACCGGCTTTAGAGGAGGCTACACCTTC. Its translation: CAWNTGFRGGYTF.

The genes are TRBV6-6 and TRBJ2-7, with D perhaps matching TRBD1 (6 bases). CDR1 is MNHNY, CDR2 SVGAGI, per germline (reference sequence). The CDR3 extends over 13 amino acids. With 7 bases removed from V and 7 bases from J, the gap between germline ends came to 17 bases. As DNA, the CDR3 is TGTGCCAGCACAAGGACAGACCTTACTGAGCAGTACTTC. Protein sequence: CASTRTDLTEQYF.

This rearrangement joins TRBV2 to TRBJ2-3; D is unclear. This CDR3 contains 12 residues. The V end was cut by 4 bases, the J end by 5 bases, with 7 bases between. CDR1 and CDR2 from the germline V gene are SNHLY and FYNNEI. CDR3 in DNA: TGTGCCAGCAGTGTTCAGAAAGATACGCAGTATTTT. It is translated as CASSVQKDTQYF.

The chain carries TRBV28 and TRBJ1-1, with 8 bases that match TRBD1. Germline V gene lookup returns CDR1 MDHEN and CDR2 SYDVKM. The V segment lost 4 bases and the J segment 1 base; nucleotides outside the gene matches: 5. This CDR3 has 15 residues. As DNA, the CDR3 is TGTGCCAGCAGTTCACAGGGGGGATGGAACACTGAAGCTTTCTTT. It codes for CASSSQGGWNTEAFF.